What follows are 22 T cell receptor beta chains derived from one specimen sequenced in a study of radiotherapy plus CTLA-4 blockade in lung cancer. Measured with immunoSEQ multiplex PCR; TCRdb has only the in-frame clones, and not every one. This sample has approximately 53,000 clones, with 80% to 90% found just once. This specimen was peripheral blood, taken from a patient treated with radiotherapy plus ipilimumab. The source is a human donor with non-small cell lung cancer whose response to radiotherapy plus ipilimumab could not be evaluated.

This clone was detected only a few times. The gene calls are TRBV30 and TRBJ1-1; 7 bases fit TRBD1. The V segment lost 3 bases and the J segment 11 bases; nucleotides outside the gene matches: 9. The germline gives CDR1 GTSNPN, CDR2 SVGIG (reference sequence). The CDR3 contains 12 residues. The CDR3 protein is CAWSSTGTDAFF. In DNA, the CDR3 is TGTGCCTGGAGCTCAACAGGGACAGATGCTTTCTTT.

In its sample, this clone was seen once. This chain connects TRBV7-3 to TRBJ2-3; 13 nucleotides agree with TRBD2. This CDR3 spans 20 amino acids. Germline loops: CDR1 SGHTA, CDR2 FQGTGA. Trimming cost V 2 bases and J 4 bases; bases outside gene matches: 15. This CDR3 reads CASSLQGLAGAGGFADTQYF. Written as DNA, the CDR3 is TGTGCCAGCAGCTTACAAGGACTAGCGGGAGCAGGGGGGTTTGCAGATACGCAGTATTTT. Looking up the rest from reference TRBV7-3 and TRBJ2-3 gives the full variable domain: GAGVSQTPSNKVTEKGKYVELRCDPISGHTALYWYRQSLGQGPEFLIYFQGTGAADDSGLPNDRFFAVRPEGSVSTLKIQRTERGDSAVYLCASSLQGLAGAGGFADTQYFGPGTRLTVL.

The chain links TRBV4-3 to TRBJ2-4; a weak D match, TRBD1 (6 bases). The CDR3 extends over 14 amino acids. Germline loops: CDR1 LGHNA, CDR2 YSLEER. V was pared by 2 bases and J by 6 bases, with 11 bases between. In DNA form, the CDR3 reads TGCGCCAGCAGCCAATACAGGGTTGGAAACATTCAGTACTTC. Translation: CASSQYRVGNIQYF.

CDR3 residues: CASSLRLATLFDEQFF. The CDR3 coding sequence is TGTGCCAGCAGCCTAAGACTAGCGACCCTATTCGATGAGCAGTTCTTC. The chain is built from TRBV4-2 and TRBJ2-1; 8 positions match TRBD2. Germline V gene lookup returns CDR1 LGHNA and CDR2 YNFKEQ. The CDR3 consists of 16 residues. Losses at the gene ends were 4 bases for V and 8 bases for J; bases not matched to a gene: 13.

The chain couples TRBV7-9 to TRBJ1-1; D is unresolved. The germline CDR1 and CDR2 sequences are SEHNR and FQNEAQ (reference sequence). V was pared by 3 bases and J by 1 base, with 6 bases between. The CDR3 contains 13 residues. The CDR3 is CASSLTSNTEAFF. CDR3 nucleotides: TGTGCCAGCAGCTTGACTTCGAACACTGAAGCTTTCTTT.

About this clone: This sample also contains other DNA sequences that code for the same CDR3. The CDR3 reads CASSLGGQGNTEAFF. In DNA form, the CDR3 reads TGTGCCAGCAGTTTAGGAGGACAGGGGAACACTGAAGCTTTCTTT. The chain couples TRBV28 to TRBJ1-1; TRBD1 aligns across 8 bases. The CDR3 covers 15 residues. Germline V gives CDR1 MDHEN, CDR2 SYDVKM. The junction had 3 bases not matched to a gene; V was cut back by 2 bases and J by 1 base. The entire variable domain, with the rest obtained from reference TRBV28 and TRBJ1-1, is as follows: DVKVTQSSRYLVKRTGEKVFLECVQDMDHENMFWYRQDPGLGLRLIYFSYDVKMKEKGDIPEGYSVSREKKERFSLILESASTNQTSMYLCASSLGGQGNTEAFFGQGTRLTVV.

The gene calls are TRBV11-1 and TRBJ1-4; no definite D call. Germline CDR1 is SGHAT and CDR2 is FQDESV (reference sequence). The CDR3 is 15 residues long. V was cut by 2 bases and J by 0 bases, with 7 bases left in between. CDR3 in amino acids: CASSLFPATNEKLFF. Here the CDR3 DNA reads TGTGCCAGCAGCTTATTCCCTGCAACTAATGAAAAACTGTTTTTT.

This rearrangement joins TRBV10-3 to TRBJ2-7; tentatively, D is TRBD2 (5 bases). Germline CDR1 and CDR2: ENHRY and SYGVKD. With 2 bases removed from V and 4 bases from J, the gap between germline ends came to 12 bases. This CDR3 has 14 amino acids. The CDR3 region is CAISEGLSPYEQYF. The CDR3 region has the DNA TGTGCCATCAGTGAGGGACTTTCCCCGTACGAGCAGTACTTC.

The gene calls are TRBV30 and TRBJ1-1, with a weak D call TRBD1 (5 bases). This CDR3 has 11 amino acids. V gave up 7 bases and J gave up 5 bases, with 11 bases separating them. CDR1 is GTSNPN and CDR2 is SVGIG in the germline V gene (reference sequence). CDR3 DNA: TGTGCCTTGTTGGGGGGGACTGAAGCTTTCTTT. Protein sequence: CALLGGTEAFF. Filled out from reference TRBV30 and TRBJ1-1, the complete variable domain reads SQTIHQWPATLVQPVGSPLSLECTVEGTSNPNLYWYRQAAGRGLQLLFYSVGIGQISSEVPQNLSASRPQDRQFILSSKKLLLSDSGFYLCALLGGTEAFFGQGTRLTVV.

This chain links TRBV14 with TRBJ2-7; D is ambiguous. There are 15 residues in the CDR3. Trimming removed 0 bases at V and 0 bases at J, with 9 bases between. CDR1 SGHDN and CDR2 FVKESK come from the germline V gene. For the CDR3, the DNA is TGTGCCAGCAGCCAAGATATGGCACCCTCCTACGAGCAGTACTTC. Its protein is CASSQDMAPSYEQYF.

This sequence joins TRBV5-1 and TRBJ2-1; 9 bases are shared with TRBD1. The CDR3 sequence is 14 residues long. Trimming removed 4 bases from V and 7 bases from J; junction bases left unmatched: 6. Germline loops: CDR1 SGHRS, CDR2 YFSETQ. CDR3 sequence (DNA): TGCGCCAGCAGCCCGGGACAGGGTATGAATGAGCAGTTCTTC. Its translation is CASSPGQGMNEQFF.

CDR3 sequence: CASSLGGRLAGGVYNEQFF. The CDR3 DNA sequence: TGTGCCAGCAGTTTAGGCGGAAGACTAGCGGGAGGGGTATACAATGAGCAGTTCTTC. The chain joins TRBV28 to TRBJ2-1, with TRBD2 matching 14 bases. CDR3 size: 19 residues. With V trimmed by 2 bases and J by 4 bases, 10 bases remained unmatched. CDR1 is MDHEN and CDR2 is SYDVKM in the germline V gene.

V gene TRBV21-1 combines with J gene TRBJ2-7; the table's D gene call, TRBD1, was not cross checked with the DNA. TRBV21-1 is reported as a pseudogene. This CDR3 comprises 15 residues. CDR3 in amino acids: CASSKEDQGYYEQYF. As DNA, the CDR3 is TGTGCCAGCAGCAAAGAGGACCAGGGATACTACGAGCAGTACTTC.

J is TRBJ2-7 and V is TRBV5-1, with D possibly being TRBD1 (6 bases). V lost 3 bases and J 3 bases, leaving 16 bases between the germline ends. CDR1 and CDR2 from the germline V gene are SGHRS and YFSETQ. The CDR3 totals 15 residues. The CDR3 region has the DNA TGCGCCAGCAGCTCGGACAGTGGGGGTATCTACGAGCAGTACTTC. It is translated as CASSSDSGGIYEQYF.

This clone was seen a handful of times. The CDR3 sequence: CASSSGRAGSSEQFF. Written as DNA, the CDR3 is TGTGCCAGCAGTTCCGGGAGGGCGGGTTCCAGCGAGCAGTTCTTC. V usage is TRBV28 and J usage is TRBJ2-1, with 8 bases fitting TRBD2. Germline CDR1 reads MDHEN; CDR2 reads SYDVKM. This CDR3 region has 15 residues. The trim removed 4 bases at V and 10 bases at J, leaving 12 bases unmatched.

V usage is TRBV10-2 and J usage is TRBJ2-5; the match to TRBD2 covers 8 bases. With 6 bases clipped from V and 1 base from J, the junction kept 1 base outside the gene matches. Germline V gives CDR1 WSHSY, CDR2 SAAADI. The CDR3 totals 13 residues. Here the CDR3 reads CASSGLAQETQYF. In nucleotides, the CDR3 is TGCGCCAGCAGCGGACTAGCCCAAGAGACCCAGTACTTC.

This clone was picked up one time. The chain couples TRBV4-2 to TRBJ1-5, with D maybe TRBD1 (6 bases). The germline V gene encodes CDR1 LGHNA and CDR2 YNFKEQ. Trimming stripped 0 bases from V and 5 bases from J, with 11 bases between. This CDR3 has 15 amino acids. In DNA, the CDR3 is TGTGCCAGCAGCCAAGACACAGGGTTGGATCAGCCCCAGCATTTT. It encodes CASSQDTGLDQPQHF.

This chain connects TRBV6-5 to TRBJ2-6; D not certain. V was cut by 4 bases and J by 0 bases, with 10 bases left in between. CDR1 is MNHEY and CDR2 is SVGAGI in the germline V gene. CDR3 length equals 16 residues. The CDR3 DNA reads TGTGCCAGCAGTTTTTCGAAGAGCTCTGGGGCCAACGTCCTGACTTTC. Encoded protein: CASSFSKSSGANVLTF.

The chain links TRBV7-2 to TRBJ1-5; the D gene is possibly TRBD1 (5 bases). Looked up from germline, CDR1 is SGHTA and CDR2 is FQGNSA. The V and J ends lost 1 base and 6 bases respectively, with 13 bases between them. The CDR3 has 15 amino acids. CDR3 coding DNA: TGTGCCAGCAGCTTAGACACTGGGGGAGGTCAGCCCCAGCATTTT. Its translation: CASSLDTGGGQPQHF. The full variable domain, completed using reference TRBV7-2 and TRBJ1-5, is GAGVSQSPSNKVTEKGKDVELRCDPISGHTALYWYRQSLGQGLEFLIYFQGNSAPDKSGLPSDRFSAERTGGSVSTLTIQRTQQEDSAVYLCASSLDTGGGQPQHFGDGTRLSIL.

The V gene is TRBV28, the J gene TRBJ2-1; D is possibly TRBD2 (6 bases). Trimming shortened V by 4 bases and J by 0 bases, and 16 bases separated the two germline ends. The length of the CDR3 is 17 residues. The germline CDR1 and CDR2 sequences are MDHEN and SYDVKM. The CDR3 protein is CASSSGRTPGSYNEQFF. CDR3 DNA: TGTGCCAGCAGTTCAGGGAGGACACCTGGCTCCTACAATGAGCAGTTCTTC.

The gene calls are TRBV11-2 and TRBJ1-4; possibly TRBD1 for D (6 bases). The CDR3 runs to 14 residues. The V and J ends lost 7 bases and 5 bases respectively, with 14 bases between them. The V gene's germline CDR1 is SGHAT and CDR2 FQNNGV. The CDR3 nucleotides read TGTGCCAGCATGGGGGAGGGGGAAAATGAAAAACTGTTTTTT. Translation: CASMGEGENEKLFF.

The genes are TRBV7-3 and TRBJ2-1, with 11 positions matching TRBD2. Germline V CDR1 and CDR2: SGHTA, FQGTGA. CDR3 size: 15 residues. Trimming cost V 2 bases and J 8 bases; bases outside gene matches: 5. CDR3 bases: TGTGCCAGCAGCTTATGGTTAGCGGGAGGGGATGAGCAGTTCTTC. Amino acid sequence: CASSLWLAGGDEQFF. Full variable domain (missing parts from reference TRBV7-3 and TRBJ2-1): GAGVSQTPSNKVTEKGKYVELRCDPISGHTALYWYRQSLGQGPEFLIYFQGTGAADDSGLPNDRFFAVRPEGSVSTLKIQRTERGDSAVYLCASSLWLAGGDEQFFGPGTRLTVL.